These T cell receptor beta chains were read from a single sample in a study of OX40 agonist ivuxolimab in advanced cancers. TCRdb's copy holds only in-frame clones and misses some; the assay was immunoSEQ multiplex PCR. Among tens of thousands of clones listed, roughly 88% were seen once. This specimen consisted of CD4+ or CD8+ T cells sorted from blood, obtained in a trial of the OX40 agonist ivuxolimab. These receptors originate from an adult with an advanced solid tumor such as melanoma, head and neck, liver or kidney cancer. The CDR3 runs from the conserved cysteine through the conserved F or W. Each record gives: clone size, V gene, J gene, D gene, CDR3 protein, CDR3 DNA. D genes are given only for firm matches. Clone sizes are given selectively: once, few, many, or a class where the clone is expanded.

clone_size: once; v_call: TRBV19; j_call: TRBJ1-1; d_call: -; cdr3_aa: CASSIVGLNTEAFF; cdr3_nt: TGTGCCAGTAGTATAGTCGGACTGAACACTGAAGCTTTCTTT
clone_size: -; v_call: TRBV9; j_call: TRBJ2-1; d_call: TRBD2; cdr3_aa: CASSVLPAASGRVNEQFF; cdr3_nt: TGTGCCAGCAGCGTACTCCCAGCGGCTAGCGGGAGGGTCAATGAGCAGTTCTTC
clone_size: -; v_call: TRBV27; j_call: TRBJ1-1; d_call: -; cdr3_aa: CASSLSRQNTEAFF; cdr3_nt: TGTGCCAGCAGTTTATCACGACAGAACACTGAAGCTTTCTTT
clone_size: -; v_call: TRBV28; j_call: TRBJ1-5; d_call: -; cdr3_aa: CASSFEDPRAANQPQHF; cdr3_nt: TGTGCCAGCAGTTTCGAGGACCCCAGGGCCGCAAATCAGCCCCAGCATTTT
clone_size: -; v_call: TRBV30; j_call: TRBJ2-3; d_call: TRBD2; cdr3_aa: CAGRLAGDRGTDTQYF; cdr3_nt: TGTGCCGGACGACTAGCGGGAGATCGGGGCACAGATACGCAGTATTTT
clone_size: -; v_call: TRBV7-9; j_call: TRBJ1-1; d_call: TRBD1; cdr3_aa: CASRGDRGNTEAFF; cdr3_nt: TGTGCCAGCAGAGGGGACAGGGGGAACACTGAAGCTTTCTTT
clone_size: -; v_call: TRBV19; j_call: TRBJ1-4; d_call: TRBD1; cdr3_aa: CASREGGRPNEKLFF; cdr3_nt: TGTGCCAGCCGAGAAGGGGGCAGGCCGAATGAAAAACTGTTTTTT
clone_size: -; v_call: TRBV28; j_call: TRBJ2-7; d_call: -; cdr3_aa: CASSLEPGESYEQYF; cdr3_nt: TGTGCCAGCAGTTTAGAGCCGGGCGAGTCCTACGAGCAGTACTTC
clone_size: -; v_call: TRBV6-5; j_call: TRBJ2-6; d_call: -; cdr3_aa: CASSYGGRGANVLTF; cdr3_nt: TGTGCCAGCAGTTACGGGGGGCGAGGGGCCAACGTCCTGACTTTC
clone_size: few; v_call: TRBV4-2; j_call: TRBJ1-4; d_call: -; cdr3_aa: CASSQGFTAATNEKLFF; cdr3_nt: TGTGCCAGCAGCCAAGGGTTTACAGCCGCAACTAATGAAAAACTGTTTTTT
clone_size: once; v_call: TRBV2; j_call: TRBJ2-3; d_call: TRBD1; cdr3_aa: CASNNRGHTDTQYF; cdr3_nt: TGTGCCAGCAATAACAGGGGGCACACAGATACGCAGTATTTT
clone_size: -; v_call: TRBV10-2; j_call: TRBJ1-6; d_call: -; cdr3_aa: CASSSTGGQGYSPLHF; cdr3_nt: TGCGCCAGCAGCTCTACGGGGGGGCAGGGTTATTCACCCCTCCACTTT
clone_size: -; v_call: TRBV5-4; j_call: TRBJ2-7; d_call: TRBD2; cdr3_aa: CASSARGGPYEQYF; cdr3_nt: TGTGCCAGCAGCGCACGGGGGGGCCCCTACGAGCAGTACTTC
clone_size: -; v_call: TRBV5-4; j_call: TRBJ2-2; d_call: TRBD2; cdr3_aa: CASSLGDSGSTGELFF; cdr3_nt: TGTGCCAGCAGCTTGGGGGATAGCGGGAGTACCGGGGAGCTGTTTTTT
clone_size: -; v_call: TRBV18; j_call: TRBJ2-6; d_call: -; cdr3_aa: CASSPGDTGANVLTF; cdr3_nt: TGTGCCAGCTCACCGGGGGATACTGGGGCCAACGTCCTGACTTTC
clone_size: -; v_call: TRBV5-4; j_call: TRBJ2-7; d_call: -; cdr3_aa: CASSWFGKGRSYEQYF; cdr3_nt: TGTGCCAGCAGCTGGTTCGGGAAGGGGAGGTCCTACGAGCAGTACTTC
clone_size: few; v_call: TRBV7-9; j_call: TRBJ1-1; d_call: -; cdr3_aa: CASSRSDTERAEAFF; cdr3_nt: TGTGCCAGCAGCCGATCCGATACAGAAAGAGCTGAAGCTTTCTTT
clone_size: -; v_call: TRBV7-6; j_call: TRBJ2-2; d_call: -; cdr3_aa: CASSLGQRIGGELFF; cdr3_nt: TGTGCCAGCAGCTTGGGCCAGCGAATTGGCGGGGAGCTGTTTTTT
clone_size: -; v_call: TRBV7-8; j_call: TRBJ1-2; d_call: TRBD1; cdr3_aa: CASSLLSQGASGYTF; cdr3_nt: TGTGCCAGCAGCTTATTGTCTCAGGGGGCGAGCGGCTACACCTTC
clone_size: -; v_call: TRBV10-1; j_call: TRBJ2-7; d_call: -; cdr3_aa: CATIRGGEQYF; cdr3_nt: TGCGCCACCATCAGGGGGGGCGAGCAGTACTTC
clone_size: -; v_call: TRBV30; j_call: TRBJ2-7; d_call: TRBD2; cdr3_aa: CAWSRASGFYEQYF; cdr3_nt: TGTGCCTGGAGTAGGGCTAGCGGATTTTACGAGCAGTACTTC
clone_size: -; v_call: TRBV10-3; j_call: TRBJ2-7; d_call: -; cdr3_aa: CAISEDQQDYEQYF; cdr3_nt: TGTGCCATCAGTGAGGATCAACAAGACTACGAGCAGTACTTC
clone_size: -; v_call: TRBV15; j_call: TRBJ1-5; d_call: TRBD1; cdr3_aa: CATSRTGRSNQPQHF; cdr3_nt: TGTGCCACCAGCAGGACAGGGCGAAGCAATCAGCCCCAGCATTTT
clone_size: once; v_call: TRBV28; j_call: TRBJ2-7; d_call: -; cdr3_aa: CASSPVLPEQYF; cdr3_nt: TGTGCCAGCAGCCCCGTCTTACCCGAGCAGTACTTC
clone_size: -; v_call: TRBV2; j_call: TRBJ1-5; d_call: TRBD1; cdr3_aa: CASSAGTADSNQPQHF; cdr3_nt: TGTGCCAGCAGTGCCGGGACAGCAGATAGCAATCAGCCCCAGCATTTT
clone_size: few; v_call: TRBV6-1; j_call: TRBJ1-2; d_call: -; cdr3_aa: CASRSDSYGYTF; cdr3_nt: TGTGCCAGCAGATCAGACAGCTATGGCTACACCTTC
clone_size: -; v_call: TRBV28; j_call: TRBJ2-1; d_call: -; cdr3_aa: CASSPRPDESSYNEQFF; cdr3_nt: TGTGCCAGCAGTCCTCGTCCCGACGAGAGCTCCTACAATGAGCAGTTCTTC